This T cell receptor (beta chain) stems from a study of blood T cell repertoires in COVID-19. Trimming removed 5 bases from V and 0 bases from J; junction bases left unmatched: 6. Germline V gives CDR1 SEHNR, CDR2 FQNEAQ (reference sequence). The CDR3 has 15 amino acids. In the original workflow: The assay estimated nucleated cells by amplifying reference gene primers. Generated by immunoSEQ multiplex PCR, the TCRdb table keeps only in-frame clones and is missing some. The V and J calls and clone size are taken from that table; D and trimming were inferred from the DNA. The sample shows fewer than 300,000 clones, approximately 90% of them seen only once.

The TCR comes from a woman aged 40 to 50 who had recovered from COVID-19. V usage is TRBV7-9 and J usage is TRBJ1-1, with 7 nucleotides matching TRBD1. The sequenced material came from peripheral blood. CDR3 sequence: CASSPRQGVNTEAFF. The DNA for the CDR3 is TGTGCCAGCAGCCCCCGACAGGGCGTGAACACTGAAGCTTTCTTT.